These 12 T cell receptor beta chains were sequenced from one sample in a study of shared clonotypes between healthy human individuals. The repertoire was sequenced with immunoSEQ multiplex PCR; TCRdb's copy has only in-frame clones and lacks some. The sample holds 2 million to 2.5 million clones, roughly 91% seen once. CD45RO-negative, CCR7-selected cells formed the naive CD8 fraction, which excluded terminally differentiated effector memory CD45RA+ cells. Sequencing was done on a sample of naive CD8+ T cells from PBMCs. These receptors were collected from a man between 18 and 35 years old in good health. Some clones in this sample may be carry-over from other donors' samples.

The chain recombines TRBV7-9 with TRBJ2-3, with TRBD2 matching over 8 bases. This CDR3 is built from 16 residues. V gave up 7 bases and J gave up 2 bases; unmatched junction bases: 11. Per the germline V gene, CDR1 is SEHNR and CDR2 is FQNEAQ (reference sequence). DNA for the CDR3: TGTGCCAGCAACCCCCTAACTAGCGGAGACACAGATACGCAGTATTTT. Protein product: CASNPLTSGDTDTQYF.

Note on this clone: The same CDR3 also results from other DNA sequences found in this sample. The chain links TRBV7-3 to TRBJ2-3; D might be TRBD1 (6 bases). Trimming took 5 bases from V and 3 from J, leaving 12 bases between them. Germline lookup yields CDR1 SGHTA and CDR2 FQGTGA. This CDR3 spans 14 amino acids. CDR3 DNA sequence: TGTGCCAGCAGCCCGGGGACATCAACAGATACGCAGTATTTT. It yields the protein CASSPGTSTDTQYF.

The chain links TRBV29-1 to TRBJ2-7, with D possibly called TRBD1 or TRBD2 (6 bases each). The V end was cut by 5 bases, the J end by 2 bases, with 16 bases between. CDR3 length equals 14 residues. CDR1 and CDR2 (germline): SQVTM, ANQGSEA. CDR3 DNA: TGCAGCGTTACGGGGGCGGACTCCGCCTACGAGCAGTACTTC. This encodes CSVTGADSAYEQYF.

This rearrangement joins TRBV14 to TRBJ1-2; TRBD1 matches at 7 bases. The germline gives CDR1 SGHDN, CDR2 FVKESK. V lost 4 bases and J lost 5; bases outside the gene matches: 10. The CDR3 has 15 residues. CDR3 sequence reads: CASSRTPGTEYGYTF. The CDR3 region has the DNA TGTGCCAGCAGCCGCACACCCGGGACAGAATATGGCTACACCTTC. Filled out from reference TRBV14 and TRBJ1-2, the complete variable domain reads EAGVTQFPSHSVIEKGQTVTLRCDPISGHDNLYWYRRVMGKEIKFLLHFVKESKQDESGMPNNRFLAERTGGTYSTLKVQPAELEDSGVYFCASSRTPGTEYGYTFGSGTRLTVV.

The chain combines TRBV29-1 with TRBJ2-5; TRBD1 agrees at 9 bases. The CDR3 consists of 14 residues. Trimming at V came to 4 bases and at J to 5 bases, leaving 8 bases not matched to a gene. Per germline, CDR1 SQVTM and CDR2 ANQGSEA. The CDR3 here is CSVVGGGTGETQYF. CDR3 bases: TGCAGCGTTGTGGGCGGCGGGACAGGGGAGACCCAGTACTTC.

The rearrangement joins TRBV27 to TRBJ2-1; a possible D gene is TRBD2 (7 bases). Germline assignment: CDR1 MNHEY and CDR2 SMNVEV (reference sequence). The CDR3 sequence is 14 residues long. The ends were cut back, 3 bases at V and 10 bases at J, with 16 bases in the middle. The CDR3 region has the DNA TGTGCCAGCAGTTTGCGGCGGGGGCTGGAGGAGCAGTTCTTC. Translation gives CASSLRRGLEEQFF.

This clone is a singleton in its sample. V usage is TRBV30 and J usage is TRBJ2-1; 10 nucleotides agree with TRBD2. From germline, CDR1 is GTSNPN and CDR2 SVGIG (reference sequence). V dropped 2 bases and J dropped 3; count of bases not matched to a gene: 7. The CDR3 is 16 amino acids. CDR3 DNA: TGTGCCTGGAGTACACCTAGCGGGAGTATCTACAATGAGCAGTTCTTC. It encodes CAWSTPSGSIYNEQFF.

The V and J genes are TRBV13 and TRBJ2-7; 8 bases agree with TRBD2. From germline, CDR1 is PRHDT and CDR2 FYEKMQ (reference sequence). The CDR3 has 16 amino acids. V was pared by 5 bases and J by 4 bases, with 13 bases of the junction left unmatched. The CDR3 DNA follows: TGTGCCAGCAGCCAAAGGACTAGCCGCCTGTGGTACGAGCAGTACTTC. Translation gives CASSQRTSRLWYEQYF.

CDR3 protein: CASSRATGGGQPQHF. Here the CDR3 DNA reads TGCGCCAGCAGCCGAGCTACAGGGGGCGGTCAGCCCCAGCATTTT. V gene TRBV4-1 combines with J gene TRBJ1-5; 9 positions match TRBD1. J lost 6 bases, V lost 4 bases, and 7 bases had no gene match. Germline assignment: CDR1 MGHRA and CDR2 YSYEKL. The CDR3 consists of 15 residues.

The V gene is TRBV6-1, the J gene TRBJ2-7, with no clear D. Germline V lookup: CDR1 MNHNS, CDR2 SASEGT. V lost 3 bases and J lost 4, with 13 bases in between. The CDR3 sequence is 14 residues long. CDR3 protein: CASSDSGSSYEQYF. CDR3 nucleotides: TGTGCCAGCAGTGATTCAGGTTCGTCGTACGAGCAGTACTTC.

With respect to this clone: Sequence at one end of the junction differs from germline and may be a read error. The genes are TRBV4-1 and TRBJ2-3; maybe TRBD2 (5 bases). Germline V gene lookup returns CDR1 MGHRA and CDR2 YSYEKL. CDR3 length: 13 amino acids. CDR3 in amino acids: CASSKEGGDTQYF. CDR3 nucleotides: TGCGCCAGCAGCAAAGAGGGCGGGGATACGCAGTATTTT.

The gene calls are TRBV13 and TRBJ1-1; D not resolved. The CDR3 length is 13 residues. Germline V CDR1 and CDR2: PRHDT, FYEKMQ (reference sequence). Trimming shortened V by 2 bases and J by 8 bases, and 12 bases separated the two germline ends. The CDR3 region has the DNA TGTGCCAGCAGCTTACTCTCGACCGCCGAAGCTTTCTTT. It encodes CASSLLSTAEAFF.